The next 22 T cell receptor beta chains were all read from a single sample in a study of response to subunit inactivated influenza vaccine. TCRdb processed the RT-PCR reads anew with MiXCR; each CDR3 protein has one entry. The sample carries about 800,000 distinct CDR3 sequences, roughly 20% recorded once. Sequenced material: PBMCs from blood, taken roughly 5 days after vaccination. These receptors originate from a man aged 50 to 59 who received an inactivated influenza vaccine.

The chain carries TRBV4-1 and TRBJ2-3; D is uncertain. V gave up 3 bases and J gave up 5 bases, with 15 bases separating them. Germline lookup yields CDR1 MGHRA and CDR2 YSYEKL. The CDR3 runs 15 residues. The CDR3 region is CASSHPLQTGDTQYF. CDR3 sequence (DNA): TGCGCCAGCAGCCACCCCCTGCAAACGGGAGATACGCAGTATTTT.

The chain combines TRBV12-3 or TRBV12-4 with TRBJ2-7; no definite D call. Between the trimmed V and J ends, which lost 5 bases and 2 bases, there was a span of 19 bases. CDR3 length: 16 amino acids. DNA for the CDR3: TGTGCCAGCAGTCCCCGGGTAGCTGTATCCCCCTACGAGCAGTACTTC. Protein sequence: CASSPRVAVSPYEQYF.

This clonotype was detected only once. V gene TRBV20-1 combines with J gene TRBJ2-3; D possibly corresponds to TRBD2 (6 bases). Deletions cut 0 bases from V and 0 bases from J, with 16 bases between. Germline assignment: CDR1 DFQATT and CDR2 SNEGSKA (reference sequence). The length of the CDR3 is 17 residues. The DNA of the CDR3 is TGCAGTGCTAGAGATCTCGTGACTAGAGGTAGCACAGATACGCAGTATTTT. It codes for CSARDLVTRGSTDTQYF.

The gene calls are TRBV9 and TRBJ2-1, with TRBD1 matching 12 bases. The V gene end was trimmed by 4 bases and the J gene end by 4 bases; junction bases not matched to a gene: 12. Germline assignment: CDR1 SGDLS and CDR2 YYNGEE. The CDR3 is 18 residues long. CDR3 amino acids: CASSKRGMGQGAYNEQFF. In DNA, the CDR3 is TGTGCCAGCAGCAAAAGGGGGATGGGACAGGGGGCTTACAATGAGCAGTTCTTC.

V gene TRBV5-1 combines with J gene TRBJ2-1, with 8 bases fitting TRBD1. The CDR3 has 14 amino acids. With 4 bases clipped from V and 2 bases from J, the junction kept 2 bases outside the gene matches. The germline V gene encodes CDR1 SGHRS and CDR2 YFSETQ. The CDR3 nucleotides read TGCGCCAGCAGCAAGGGACAGGCCTACAATGAGCAGTTCTTC. It translates to CASSKGQAYNEQFF. Full variable domain (rest looked up from reference TRBV5-1 and TRBJ2-1): KAGVTQTPRYLIKTRGQQVTLSCSPISGHRSVSWYQQTPGQGLQFLFEYFSETQRNKGNFPGRFSGRQFSNSRSEMNVSTLELGDSALYLCASSKGQAYNEQFFGPGTRLTVL.

The J gene is TRBJ1-1, the V gene TRBV5-1, with unresolved D. CDR3 length: 14 residues. The V and J ends lost 0 bases and 0 bases respectively, with 6 bases between them. Germline CDR1 and CDR2: SGHRS and YFSETQ. For the CDR3, the DNA is TGCGCCAGCAGCTTGGATTTCATGAACACTGAAGCTTTCTTT. Translated: CASSLDFMNTEAFF.

This clonotype has just a few counts. The CDR3 here is CASSTAYRGVNIQYF. Written as DNA, the CDR3 is TGTGCCAGCAGCACGGCCTACAGGGGCGTAAACATTCAGTACTTC. V usage is TRBV7-9 and J usage is TRBJ2-4; TRBD1 aligns across 7 bases. After removal of 5 bases from V and 6 bases from J, the junction contained 10 bases not matched to a gene. Germline values: CDR1 SEHNR, CDR2 FQNEAQ (reference sequence). The CDR3 sequence is 15 residues long.

In this sample, this clonotype turned up a few times. The rearrangement joins TRBV20-1 to TRBJ2-7, with no clear D. Trimming left V 4 bases short and J 6 bases short, with 19 bases between. This CDR3 region has 14 residues. Germline V gene lookup returns CDR1 DFQATT and CDR2 SNEGSKA (reference sequence). The CDR3 DNA reads as TGCAGTGCTATTTCTGGGTCCTTTACTGTCGAGCAGTACTTC. Its translation is CSAISGSFTVEQYF.

This chain joins TRBV11-2 and TRBJ2-1; D is possibly TRBD2 (6 bases). V lost 0 bases and J 2 bases, leaving 17 bases between the germline ends. Germline CDR1 SGHAT, CDR2 FQNNGV. The CDR3 spans 18 residues. The CDR3 nucleotides are TGTGCCAGCAGCTTAGATAGGCTCCTAGCGAGGGCCTACAATGAGCAGTTCTTC. This sequence encodes CASSLDRLLARAYNEQFF.

The rearrangement uses TRBV28 and TRBJ1-2; the match to TRBD1 covers 8 bases. Germline CDR1 MDHEN, CDR2 SYDVKM. Germline trimming cut 8 bases from V and 0 bases from J; bases unmatched to any gene: 11. CDR3 length equals 16 residues. This chain's CDR3 is CASFVSGTGPNYGYTF. The CDR3 nucleotides read TGTGCCAGCTTTGTCTCCGGGACAGGACCTAACTATGGCTACACCTTC.

In this sample, this clonotype turned up a few times. V usage is TRBV27 and J usage is TRBJ1-1, with TRBD1 as a possible D gene (5 bases). CDR1 and CDR2 (germline): MNHEY, SMNVEV (reference sequence). The CDR3 is made up of 14 amino acids. V was clipped by 6 bases and J by 0 bases, with 11 bases between them. The CDR3 DNA reads TGTGCCAGCAGGGGGTCAGGGATGAACACTGAAGCTTTCTTT. Translation: CASRGSGMNTEAFF.

In its sample, this clonotype was seen once. The J gene is TRBJ2-7, the V gene TRBV5-6; no firm D call. Per germline, CDR1 SGHDT and CDR2 YYEEEE. The CDR3 is made up of 14 amino acids. The V end lost 4 bases, the J end lost 3 bases, and 14 bases lay between the germline ends. CDR3 sequence (DNA): TGTGCCAGCAGCCCAATGGGGTACGGCTACGAGCAGTACTTC. Translating gives CASSPMGYGYEQYF.

J is TRBJ2-7 and V is TRBV11-2; the D gene is possibly TRBD1 (5 bases). Trimming cost V 0 bases and J 1 base, with 13 bases left between them. The CDR3 runs to 16 residues. Germline values: CDR1 SGHAT, CDR2 FQNNGV. CDR3 amino acids: CASSLDRQRNSYEQYF. CDR3 nucleotide sequence: TGTGCCAGCAGCTTAGATAGACAGCGAAATTCCTACGAGCAGTACTTC.

This clonotype was detected a few times. This rearrangement joins TRBV6-2 or TRBV6-3 to TRBJ2-1; 11 bases map to TRBD2. CDR1 MNHEY and CDR2 SVGEGT come from the germline V gene. The length of the CDR3 is 15 residues. Trimming removed 6 bases from V and 2 bases from J; junction bases left unmatched: 3. The CDR3 loop is CASRLSGGAYNEQFF. The CDR3 DNA sequence: TGTGCCAGCAGACTTAGCGGGGGGGCCTACAATGAGCAGTTCTTC.

The chain carries TRBV11-2 and TRBJ1-1; 10 bases align to TRBD1. Germline lookup yields CDR1 SGHAT and CDR2 FQNNGV. The CDR3 spans 15 residues. Losses at the gene ends were 3 bases for V and 7 bases for J; bases not matched to a gene: 8. The CDR3 spells CASSLYGTGEDEAFF. For the CDR3, the DNA is TGTGCCAGCAGCTTGTATGGGACAGGGGAAGATGAAGCTTTCTTT.

This clonotype appeared many times. The V gene is TRBV12-3 or TRBV12-4, the J gene TRBJ2-3; D uncertain. The CDR3 covers 11 residues. Trimming removed 7 bases from V and 9 bases from J, with 11 bases in between. The CDR3 spells CASTQAATQYF. For the CDR3, the DNA is TGTGCCAGCACCCAAGCCGCCACGCAGTATTTT.

This clonotype appeared a few times. The rearrangement uses TRBV12-3 or TRBV12-4 and TRBJ2-3; 8 bases map to TRBD1. The CDR3 consists of 15 residues. The junction had 8 bases not matched to a gene; V was cut back by 8 bases and J by 1 base. The DNA of the CDR3 is TGTGCCAGCGCCAGGGGGCAGGTTGGCACAGATACGCAGTATTTT. It is translated as CASARGQVGTDTQYF.

This clonotype came up a few times. This may be a read error, as it is one base from a much larger clone. CDR3 DNA: TGTGCCAGCAGTTACCGCTATGGCTACACCTTC. Residues: CASSYRYGYTF. The chain couples TRBV6-2 or TRBV6-3 to TRBJ1-2; unclear D gene. Looked up from germline, CDR1 is MNHEY and CDR2 is SVGEGT. CDR3 length equals 11 residues. V was cut by 2 bases and J by 4 bases, with 2 bases left in between.

This sequence joins TRBV19 and TRBJ2-3; 15 bases agree with TRBD2. CDR1 LNHDA and CDR2 SQIVND come from the germline V gene (reference sequence). Trimming removed 3 bases from V and 1 base from J; junction bases left unmatched: 5. The CDR3 totals 18 residues. The CDR3 region is CASSIGLAGGLGTDTQYF. As DNA, the CDR3 is TGTGCCAGTAGTATCGGACTAGCGGGGGGGCTTGGCACAGATACGCAGTATTTT.

The V and J genes are TRBV25-1 and TRBJ1-2; 7 bases map to TRBD1. The CDR3 extends over 16 amino acids. Losses at the gene ends were 1 base for V and 4 bases for J; bases not matched to a gene: 9. Germline V lookup: CDR1 MGHDK, CDR2 SYGVNS. In nucleotides, the CDR3 is TGTGCCAGCAGTGAATCCACAGGGGAGGGGCTCTATGGCTACACCTTC. This translates into CASSESTGEGLYGYTF.

This clonotype showed up just a few times. The chain couples TRBV4-2 to TRBJ2-3; TRBD1 agrees at 10 bases. The CDR3 spans 16 residues. Germline CDR1 reads LGHNA; CDR2 reads YNFKEQ. Germline trimming cut 3 bases from V and 1 base from J; bases unmatched to any gene: 4. The CDR3 sequence is CASSHTGTGGTDTQYF. In DNA form, the CDR3 reads TGTGCCAGCAGCCACACCGGGACAGGGGGCACAGATACGCAGTATTTT.

This clonotype has a handful of counts. J is TRBJ1-1 and V is TRBV27; 8 bases fit TRBD1. Germline V gene sequence: CDR1 MNHEY, CDR2 SMNVEV (reference sequence). The ends lost 3 bases at V and 3 bases at J; junction bases unmatched: 6. The CDR3 consists of 15 residues. The CDR3 spells CASSFRQGLYTEAFF. The CDR3 DNA follows: TGTGCCAGCAGTTTCAGACAGGGGTTGTACACTGAAGCTTTCTTT.